This TCR beta chain was captured by sequencing in a study of T-cell reconstitution after alpha-beta-depleted transplantation in children. Researchers prepared the TCRbeta library using unique molecular identifiers, the study reports. Each CDR3 protein gets one entry after TCRdb re-called the PCR reads with MiXCR. The sample carries approximately 420,000 distinct CDR3 sequences, approximately 10% recorded once. This clonotype was counted ten times or more. Per germline, CDR1 ENHRY and CDR2 SYGVKD. V lost 6 bases, J lost 0 bases, and 8 bases lay in between. The CDR3 extends over 13 amino acids. The sequencing here drew on PBMCs from the stem cell graft donor, taken from the stem cell graft. V is TRBV10-3 and J is TRBJ1-2, with no clear D. The clonotype comes from a human donor who donated a stem cell graft to a child with acute myeloid leukemia. CDR3 amino acids: CAIRDGTNYGYTF. DNA of the CDR3: TGTGCCATCAGGGACGGAACTAACTATGGCTACACCTTC.